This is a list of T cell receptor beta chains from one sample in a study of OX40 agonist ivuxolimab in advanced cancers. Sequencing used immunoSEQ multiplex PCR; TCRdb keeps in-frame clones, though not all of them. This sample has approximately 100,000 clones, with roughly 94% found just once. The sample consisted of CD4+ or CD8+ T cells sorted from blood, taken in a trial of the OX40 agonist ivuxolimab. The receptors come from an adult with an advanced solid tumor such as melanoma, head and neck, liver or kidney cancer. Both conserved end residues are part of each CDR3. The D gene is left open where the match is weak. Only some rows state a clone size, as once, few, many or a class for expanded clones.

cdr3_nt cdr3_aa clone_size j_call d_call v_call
TGTGCCAGCAGCTTGGGGGTCTTGACGTACGAGCAGTACTTC CASSLGVLTYEQYF . TRBJ2-7 . TRBV5-4
TGTGCCGGCAGTTACTCCCGGGGGGCCATTACGCAGTATTTT CAGSYSRGAITQYF . TRBJ2-3 . TRBV6-5
TGTGCCAGCATCCCACTAGCGGGAGGGGACAATGAGCAGTTCTTC CASIPLAGGDNEQFF . TRBJ2-1 TRBD2 TRBV6-5
TGTGCCGCGGCTCCCCTTGGGCCTCCCGGGCATGAGCAGTTCTTC CAAAPLGPPGHEQFF . TRBJ2-1 . TRBV10-3
TGCGCCAGCAGTGTTACCGGGACAGGGTTCATCTACGAGCAGTACTTC CASSVTGTGFIYEQYF once TRBJ2-7 TRBD1 TRBV10-2
TGTGCCAGCAGCTTACCTACCACAGGGTCGAGGGGCTACACCTTC CASSLPTTGSRGYTF . TRBJ1-2 . TRBV5-4
TGTGCCTGGAGTTCGGGGCTCCGTGGCTACACCTTC CAWSSGLRGYTF . TRBJ1-2 . TRBV30
TGTGCCAGCAGCTTTTTAGGGGCCAACGTCCTGACTTTC CASSFLGANVLTF . TRBJ2-6 . TRBV7-9
TGTGCCAGCTCACCACCGGGGGAAGATACGCAGTATTTT CASSPPGEDTQYF . TRBJ2-3 . TRBV18
TGTGCCAGCAGCGGGACAGGCGCTAGTTATGGCTACACCTTC CASSGTGASYGYTF . TRBJ1-2 TRBD1 TRBV6-5
TGTGCCAGCAGCCCACAAGGGACTAGTGGAGAGACCCAGTACTTC CASSPQGTSGETQYF once TRBJ2-5 TRBD2 TRBV7-3
TGTGCCAGCAGCTTGGGGACAGGAGTTAGCAATCAGCCCCAGCATTTT CASSLGTGVSNQPQHF . TRBJ1-5 TRBD1 TRBV5-4
TGTGCCAGCAGTTCTATTTATGAGCAGTTCTTC CASSSIYEQFF . TRBJ2-1 . TRBV6-6
TGCGCCAGCAGCTTTGGAGCTATAACACAAGAGACCCAGTACTTC CASSFGAITQETQYF . TRBJ2-5 . TRBV5-1
TGTGCCAGCAGTCTCTCCAGGACAGTTAATCAGCCCCAGCATTTT CASSLSRTVNQPQHF . TRBJ1-5 . TRBV5-6
TGTGCCAGCAGTGACTCGGGGGGGCCCTACAATGAGCAGTTCTTC CASSDSGGPYNEQFF . TRBJ2-1 TRBD2 TRBV25-1
TGTGCCAGCAGCAAAGGGACCCTAGCGGGGGGCAGCGATGAGCAGTTCTTC CASSKGTLAGGSDEQFF . TRBJ2-1 . TRBV21-1
TGCGCCAGCAGCTTGGATGGACAGGGTTCCGAGCAGTACTTC CASSLDGQGSEQYF . TRBJ2-7 TRBD1 TRBV5-1
TGTGCCAGCAGCTTGATTAGCGGGGGCAATGAGCAGTTCTTC CASSLISGGNEQFF . TRBJ2-1 TRBD2 TRBV11-3
TGCAGCGTTGCCGAGCTACACACTGAAGCTTTCTTT CSVAELHTEAFF . TRBJ1-1 . TRBV29-1
TGTGCCAGCAGTGTTAGGACAGGGACCTCCTACGAGCAGTACTTC CASSVRTGTSYEQYF . TRBJ2-7 TRBD1 TRBV6-5
TGCGCCAGCGGGACAGGCAATCAGCCCCAGCATTTT CASGTGNQPQHF few TRBJ1-5 TRBD1 TRBV10-1
TGCGCCAGCAGCACCGGACTAGCGGGGGCAGGGGATACGCAGTATTTT CASSTGLAGAGDTQYF . TRBJ2-3 TRBD2 TRBV5-1
TGTGCCAGCAGCCCGGGGTTTGACTCCTACGAGCAGTACTTC CASSPGFDSYEQYF . TRBJ2-7 . TRBV6-6
TGTGCCAGCAGCTTCCGACCCATAACTAATGAAAAACTGTTTTTT CASSFRPITNEKLFF . TRBJ1-4 . TRBV5-5
TGTGCCAGCAGCTTCCTCCGACTAGCGGGGGGGCCAGATACGCAGTATTTT CASSFLRLAGGPDTQYF . TRBJ2-3 TRBD2 TRBV11-3
TGTGCCAGCCGTCCGGGACAGGGGTCGGCCGAGCAGTACTTC CASRPGQGSAEQYF . TRBJ2-7 TRBD1 TRBV5-4
TGTGCCAGCAGCCAAGAGAGGTTTGGCGAAGCTTTCTTT CASSQERFGEAFF . TRBJ1-1 . TRBV4-2
TGCGCCAGCAGTGAGTTGACAACCTCGGCCCAGTACTTC CASSELTTSAQYF . TRBJ2-5 . TRBV10-1
TGTGCCAGCAGCTTAACTGGCACTGAAGCTTTCTTT CASSLTGTEAFF . TRBJ1-1 . TRBV11-3
TGTGCCAGCAGTTTATACGACACCTCCTACGAGCAGTACTTC CASSLYDTSYEQYF . TRBJ2-7 . TRBV27